The clone carrying this T cell receptor beta chain appeared a single time. Its antigen remains unidentified. The data are from a study of post-analysis software for immune sequencing data. Study findings and constraints: About 5 TRBV segments (TRBV5-6, TRBV5-1 and TRBV20-1 among them) occurred more frequently in patients than in controls. Controls had significantly higher normalized Chao1 diversity than multiple sclerosis patients.

Unique-molecular-identifier-tagged TCR beta cDNA libraries were used. TCRdb re-analysed the PCR reads in MiXCR, keeping a single row per CDR3 protein. This table holds hundreds of thousands of distinct CDR3 sequences, approximately 53% found once. Looked up from germline, CDR1 is SGHRS and CDR2 is YFSETQ. This CDR3 comprises 14 residues. This TCR came from a girl aged 5-17 years with multiple sclerosis. The specimen sequenced was blood. This sequence joins TRBV5-1 and TRBJ2-4; 8 nucleotides align to TRBD2. The J call may not be correct, given that the DNA end is closer to TRBJ2-7. CDR3 amino acids: CASSSAGAVYEQYF. DNA of the CDR3: TGCGCCAGCAGTTCAGCGGGAGCAGTCTACGAGCAGTACTTC.